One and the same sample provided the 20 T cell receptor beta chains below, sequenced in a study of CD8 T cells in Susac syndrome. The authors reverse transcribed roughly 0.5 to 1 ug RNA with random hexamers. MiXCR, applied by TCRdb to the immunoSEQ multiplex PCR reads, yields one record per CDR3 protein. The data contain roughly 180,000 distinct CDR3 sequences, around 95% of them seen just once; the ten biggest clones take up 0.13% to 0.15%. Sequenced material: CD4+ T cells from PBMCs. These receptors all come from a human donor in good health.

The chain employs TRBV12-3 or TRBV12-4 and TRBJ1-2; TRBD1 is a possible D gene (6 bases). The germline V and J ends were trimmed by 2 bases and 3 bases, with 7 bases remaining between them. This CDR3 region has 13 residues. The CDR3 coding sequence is TGTGCCAGCAGTTTAACAGGGTACTATGGCTACACCTTC. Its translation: CASSLTGYYGYTF.

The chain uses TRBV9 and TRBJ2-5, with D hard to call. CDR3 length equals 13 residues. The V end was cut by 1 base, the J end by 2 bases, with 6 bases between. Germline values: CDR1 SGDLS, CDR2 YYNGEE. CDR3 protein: CASSVSPQETQYF. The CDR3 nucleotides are TGTGCCAGCAGCGTATCCCCGCAAGAGACCCAGTACTTC.

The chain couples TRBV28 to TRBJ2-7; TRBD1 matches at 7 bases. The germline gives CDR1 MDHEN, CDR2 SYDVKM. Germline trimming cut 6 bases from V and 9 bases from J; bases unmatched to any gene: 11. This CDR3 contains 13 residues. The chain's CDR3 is CASSPEDRAAQYF. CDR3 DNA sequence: TGTGCCAGCAGCCCCGAAGACAGGGCGGCGCAGTACTTC.

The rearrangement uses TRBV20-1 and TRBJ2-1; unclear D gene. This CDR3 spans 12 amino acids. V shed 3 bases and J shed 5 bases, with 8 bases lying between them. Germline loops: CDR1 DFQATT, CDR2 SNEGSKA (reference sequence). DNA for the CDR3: TGCAGTGCTAGCCCTTCCCACAATGAGCAGTTCTTC. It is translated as CSASPSHNEQFF.

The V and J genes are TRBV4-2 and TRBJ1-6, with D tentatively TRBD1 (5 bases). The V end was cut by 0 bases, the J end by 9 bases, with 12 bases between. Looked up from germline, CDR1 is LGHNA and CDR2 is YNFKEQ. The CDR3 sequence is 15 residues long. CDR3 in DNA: TGTGCCAGCAGCCAAGATAGGGACCGATTTTCACCCCTCCACTTT. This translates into CASSQDRDRFSPLHF.

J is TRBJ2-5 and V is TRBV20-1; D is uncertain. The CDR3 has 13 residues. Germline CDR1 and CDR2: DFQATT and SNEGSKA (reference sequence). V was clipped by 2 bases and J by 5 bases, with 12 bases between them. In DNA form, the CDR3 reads TGCAGTGCTAGATTCTTCTCAAGGGAGACCCAGTACTTC. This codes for CSARFFSRETQYF.

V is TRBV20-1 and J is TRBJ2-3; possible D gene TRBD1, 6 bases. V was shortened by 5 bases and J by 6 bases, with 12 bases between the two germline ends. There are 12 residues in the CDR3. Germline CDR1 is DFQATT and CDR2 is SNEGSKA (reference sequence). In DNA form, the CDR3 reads TGCAGTGCTTCCAGGGGAGTTGATACGCAGTATTTT. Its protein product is CSASRGVDTQYF.

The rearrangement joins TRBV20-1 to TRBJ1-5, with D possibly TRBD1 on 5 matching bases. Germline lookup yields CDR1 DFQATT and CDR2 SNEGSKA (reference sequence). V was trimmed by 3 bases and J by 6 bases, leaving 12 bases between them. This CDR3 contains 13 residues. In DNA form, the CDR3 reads TGCAGTGCTAGGTCCAGTGGGGGTCAGCCCCAGCATTTT. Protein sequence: CSARSSGGQPQHF.

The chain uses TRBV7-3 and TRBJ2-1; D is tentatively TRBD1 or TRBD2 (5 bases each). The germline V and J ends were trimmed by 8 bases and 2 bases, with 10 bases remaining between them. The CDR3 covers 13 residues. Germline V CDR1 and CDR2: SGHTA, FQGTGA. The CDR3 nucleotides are TGTGCCAGCTCTGGGGGAGCCTACAATGAGCAGTTCTTC. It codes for CASSGGAYNEQFF.

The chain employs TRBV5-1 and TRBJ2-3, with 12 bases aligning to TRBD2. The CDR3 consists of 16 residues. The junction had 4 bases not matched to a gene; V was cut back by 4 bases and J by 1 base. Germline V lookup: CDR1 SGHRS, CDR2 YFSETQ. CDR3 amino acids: CASSPTSGGGTDTQYF. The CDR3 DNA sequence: TGCGCCAGCAGCCCGACTAGCGGGGGAGGCACAGATACGCAGTATTTT.

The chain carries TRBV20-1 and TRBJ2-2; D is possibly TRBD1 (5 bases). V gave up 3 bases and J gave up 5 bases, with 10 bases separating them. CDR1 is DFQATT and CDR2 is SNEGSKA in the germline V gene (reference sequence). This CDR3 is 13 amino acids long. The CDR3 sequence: CSARSRATGELFF. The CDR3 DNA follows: TGCAGTGCTAGGTCCAGGGCGACCGGGGAGCTGTTTTTT.

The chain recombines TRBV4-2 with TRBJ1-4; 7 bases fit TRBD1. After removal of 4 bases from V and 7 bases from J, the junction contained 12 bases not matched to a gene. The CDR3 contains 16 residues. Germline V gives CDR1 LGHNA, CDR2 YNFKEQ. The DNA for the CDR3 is TGTGCCAGCAGCCCCGATCTAGGGGCAGGGGGTGAAAAACTGTTTTTT. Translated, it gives CASSPDLGAGGEKLFF.

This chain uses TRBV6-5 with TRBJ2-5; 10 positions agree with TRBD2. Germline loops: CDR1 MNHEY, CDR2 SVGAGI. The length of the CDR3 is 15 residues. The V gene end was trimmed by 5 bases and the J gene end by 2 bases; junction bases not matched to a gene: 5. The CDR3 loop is CASSPSGGRQETQYF. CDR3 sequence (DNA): TGTGCCAGCAGTCCTAGCGGGGGCCGACAAGAGACCCAGTACTTC.

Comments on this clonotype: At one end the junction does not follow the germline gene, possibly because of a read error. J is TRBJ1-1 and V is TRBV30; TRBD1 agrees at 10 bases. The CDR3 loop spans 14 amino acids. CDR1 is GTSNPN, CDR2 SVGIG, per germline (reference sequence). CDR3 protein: CAWTPGQGNTEAFF. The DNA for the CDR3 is TGTGCCTGGACCCCGGGACAGGGGAACACTGAAGCTTTTTTT.

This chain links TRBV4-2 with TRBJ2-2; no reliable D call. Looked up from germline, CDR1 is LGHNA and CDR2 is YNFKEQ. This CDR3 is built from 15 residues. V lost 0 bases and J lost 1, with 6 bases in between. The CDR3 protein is CASSQDRMNTGELFF. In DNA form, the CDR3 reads TGTGCCAGCAGCCAAGACCGGATGAACACCGGGGAGCTGTTTTTT.

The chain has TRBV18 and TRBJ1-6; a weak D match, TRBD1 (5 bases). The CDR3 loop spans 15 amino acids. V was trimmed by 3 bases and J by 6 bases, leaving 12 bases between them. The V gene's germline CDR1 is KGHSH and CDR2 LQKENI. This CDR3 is CASSPGQRINSPLHF. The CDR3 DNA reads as TGTGCCAGCTCACCGGGGCAGCGGATTAATTCACCCCTCCACTTT.

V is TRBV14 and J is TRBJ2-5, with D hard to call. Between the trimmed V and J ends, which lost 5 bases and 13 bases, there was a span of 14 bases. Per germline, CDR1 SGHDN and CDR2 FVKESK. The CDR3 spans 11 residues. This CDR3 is CASSAGTIPYF. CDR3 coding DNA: TGTGCCAGCAGCGCAGGAACAATCCCGTACTTC.

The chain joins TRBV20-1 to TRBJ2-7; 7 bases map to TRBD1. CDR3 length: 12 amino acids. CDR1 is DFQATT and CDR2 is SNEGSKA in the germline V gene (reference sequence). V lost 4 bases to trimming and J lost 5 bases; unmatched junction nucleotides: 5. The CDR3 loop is CSAKTGVHEQYF. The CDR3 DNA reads TGCAGTGCTAAAACAGGGGTCCACGAGCAGTACTTC.

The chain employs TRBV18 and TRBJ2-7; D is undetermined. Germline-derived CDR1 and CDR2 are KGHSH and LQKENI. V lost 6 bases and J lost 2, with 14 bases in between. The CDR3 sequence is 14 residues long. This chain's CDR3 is CASSLGLSPYEQYF. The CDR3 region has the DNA TGTGCCAGCTCTCTTGGGTTGAGTCCCTACGAGCAGTACTTC.

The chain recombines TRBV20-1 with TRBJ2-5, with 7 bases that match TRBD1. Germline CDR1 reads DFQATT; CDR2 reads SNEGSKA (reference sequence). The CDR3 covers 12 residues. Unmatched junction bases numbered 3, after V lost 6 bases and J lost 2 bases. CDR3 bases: TGCAGTGCGGGGACAGAACAAGAGACCCAGTACTTC. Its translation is CSAGTEQETQYF.